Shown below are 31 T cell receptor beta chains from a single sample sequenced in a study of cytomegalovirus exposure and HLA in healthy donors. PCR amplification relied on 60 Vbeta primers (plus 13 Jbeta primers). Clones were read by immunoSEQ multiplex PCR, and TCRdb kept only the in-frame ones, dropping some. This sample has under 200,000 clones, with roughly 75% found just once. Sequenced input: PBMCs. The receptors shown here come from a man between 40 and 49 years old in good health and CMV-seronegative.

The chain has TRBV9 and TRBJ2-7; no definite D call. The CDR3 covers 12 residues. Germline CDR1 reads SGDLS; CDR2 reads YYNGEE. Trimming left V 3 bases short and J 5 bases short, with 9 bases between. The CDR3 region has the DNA TGTGCCAGCAGCGCCGACTTACACGAGCAGTACTTC. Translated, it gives CASSADLHEQYF. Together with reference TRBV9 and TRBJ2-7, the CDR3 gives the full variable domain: DSGVTQTPKHLITATGQRVTLRCSPRSGDLSVYWYQQSLDQGLQFLIQYYNGEERAKGNILERFSAQQFPDLHSELNLSSLELGDSALYFCASSADLHEQYFGPGTRLTVT.

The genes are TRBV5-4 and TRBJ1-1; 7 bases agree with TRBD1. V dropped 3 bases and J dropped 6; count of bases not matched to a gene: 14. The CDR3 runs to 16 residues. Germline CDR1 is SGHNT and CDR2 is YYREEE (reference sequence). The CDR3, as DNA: TGTGCCAGCAGCTCCCTCAGACAGGGAGAGGGGCCTGAAGCTTTCTTT. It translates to CASSSLRQGEGPEAFF.

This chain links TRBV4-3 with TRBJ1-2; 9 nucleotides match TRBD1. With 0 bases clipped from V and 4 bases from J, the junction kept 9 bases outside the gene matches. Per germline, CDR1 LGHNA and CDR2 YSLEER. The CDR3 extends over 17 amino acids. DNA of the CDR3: TGCGCCAGCAGCCAAGAGTTGGGGACAGGGTTCACCTATGGCTACACCTTC. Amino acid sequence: CASSQELGTGFTYGYTF.

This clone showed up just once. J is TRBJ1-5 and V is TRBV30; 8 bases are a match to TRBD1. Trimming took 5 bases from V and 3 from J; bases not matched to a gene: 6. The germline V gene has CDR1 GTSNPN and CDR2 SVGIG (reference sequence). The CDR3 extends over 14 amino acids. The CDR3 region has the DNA TGTGCCTGGGCCGGGACAGGCTTCAATCAGCCCCAGCATTTT. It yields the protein CAWAGTGFNQPQHF.

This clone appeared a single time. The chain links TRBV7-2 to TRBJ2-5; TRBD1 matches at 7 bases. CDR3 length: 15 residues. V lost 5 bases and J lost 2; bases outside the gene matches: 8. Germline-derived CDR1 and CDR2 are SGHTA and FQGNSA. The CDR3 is CASSARQGTQETQYF. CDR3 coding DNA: TGTGCCAGCAGCGCCCGACAGGGCACACAAGAGACCCAGTACTTC.

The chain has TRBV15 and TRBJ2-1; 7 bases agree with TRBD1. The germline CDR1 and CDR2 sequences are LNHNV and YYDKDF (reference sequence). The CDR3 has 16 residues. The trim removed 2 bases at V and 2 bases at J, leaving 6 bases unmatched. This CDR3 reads CATSRTPGQTYNEQFF. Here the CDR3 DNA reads TGTGCCACCAGCAGAACGCCGGGACAGACCTACAATGAGCAGTTCTTC.

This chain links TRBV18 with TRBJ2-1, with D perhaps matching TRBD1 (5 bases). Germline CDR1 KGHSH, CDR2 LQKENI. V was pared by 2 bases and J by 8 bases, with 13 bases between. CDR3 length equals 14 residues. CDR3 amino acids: CASSPGSTRDEQFF. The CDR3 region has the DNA TGTGCCAGCTCACCAGGTTCAACCAGGGATGAGCAGTTCTTC.

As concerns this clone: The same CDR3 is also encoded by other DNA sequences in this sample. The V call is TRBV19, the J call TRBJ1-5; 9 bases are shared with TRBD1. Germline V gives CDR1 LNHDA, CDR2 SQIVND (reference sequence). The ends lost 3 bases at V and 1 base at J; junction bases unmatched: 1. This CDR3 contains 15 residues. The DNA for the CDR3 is TGTGCCAGTAGTATCGGGACAGGGAGCAATCAGCCCCAGCATTTT. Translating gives CASSIGTGSNQPQHF.

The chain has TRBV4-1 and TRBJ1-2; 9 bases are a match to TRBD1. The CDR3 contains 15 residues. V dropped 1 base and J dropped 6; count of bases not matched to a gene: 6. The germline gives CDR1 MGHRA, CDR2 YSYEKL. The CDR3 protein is CASSQAMGQGNGYTF. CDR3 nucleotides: TGCGCCAGCAGCCAAGCGATGGGACAGGGTAATGGCTACACCTTC.

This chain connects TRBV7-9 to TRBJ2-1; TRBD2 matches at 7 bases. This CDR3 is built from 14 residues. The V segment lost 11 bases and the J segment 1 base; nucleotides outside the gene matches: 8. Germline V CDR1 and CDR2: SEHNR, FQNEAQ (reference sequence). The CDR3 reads CAGVGGSSYNEQFF. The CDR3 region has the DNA TGTGCCGGGGTAGGCGGGAGTTCCTACAATGAGCAGTTCTTC.

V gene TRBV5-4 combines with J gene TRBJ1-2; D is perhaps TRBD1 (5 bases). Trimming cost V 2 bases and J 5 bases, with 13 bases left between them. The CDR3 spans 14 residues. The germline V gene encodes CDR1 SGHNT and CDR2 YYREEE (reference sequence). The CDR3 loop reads CASSFAGQLYGYTF. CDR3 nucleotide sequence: TGTGCCAGCAGCTTCGCCGGACAACTATATGGCTACACCTTC.

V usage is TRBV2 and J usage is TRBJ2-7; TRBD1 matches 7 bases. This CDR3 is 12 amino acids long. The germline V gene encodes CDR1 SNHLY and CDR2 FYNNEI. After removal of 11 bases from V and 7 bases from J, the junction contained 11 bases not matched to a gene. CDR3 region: CAYLRDSQEQYF. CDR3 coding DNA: TGTGCCTACCTAAGGGACAGTCAAGAGCAGTACTTC.

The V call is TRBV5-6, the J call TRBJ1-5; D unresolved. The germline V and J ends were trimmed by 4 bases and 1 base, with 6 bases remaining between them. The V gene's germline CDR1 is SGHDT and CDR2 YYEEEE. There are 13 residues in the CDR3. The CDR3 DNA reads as TGTGCCAGCAGCCGCACAAGCAATCAGCCCCAGCATTTT. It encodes CASSRTSNQPQHF.

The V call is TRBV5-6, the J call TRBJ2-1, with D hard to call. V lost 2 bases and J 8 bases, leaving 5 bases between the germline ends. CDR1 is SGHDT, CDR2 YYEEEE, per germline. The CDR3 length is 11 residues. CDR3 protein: CASSFSDEQFF. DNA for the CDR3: TGTGCCAGCAGCTTTTCCGATGAGCAGTTCTTC.

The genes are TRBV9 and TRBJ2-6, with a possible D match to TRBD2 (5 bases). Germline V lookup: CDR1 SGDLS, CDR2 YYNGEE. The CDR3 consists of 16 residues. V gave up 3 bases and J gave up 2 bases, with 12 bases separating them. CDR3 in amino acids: CASSGRKVAGANVLTF. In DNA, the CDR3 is TGTGCCAGCAGCGGGAGGAAGGTCGCTGGGGCCAACGTCCTGACTTTC.

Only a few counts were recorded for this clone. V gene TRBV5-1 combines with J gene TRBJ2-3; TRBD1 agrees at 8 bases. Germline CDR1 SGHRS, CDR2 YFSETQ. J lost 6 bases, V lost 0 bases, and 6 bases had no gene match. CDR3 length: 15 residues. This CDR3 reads CASSLADRALDTQYF. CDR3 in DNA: TGCGCCAGCAGCTTGGCGGACAGGGCCTTGGATACGCAGTATTTT.

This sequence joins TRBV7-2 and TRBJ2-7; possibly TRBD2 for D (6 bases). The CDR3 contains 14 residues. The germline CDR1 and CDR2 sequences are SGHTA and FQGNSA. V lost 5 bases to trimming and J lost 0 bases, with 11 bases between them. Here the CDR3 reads CASSRGGLSYEQYF. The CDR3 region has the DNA TGTGCCAGCAGCCGGGGAGGCCTCTCCTACGAGCAGTACTTC.

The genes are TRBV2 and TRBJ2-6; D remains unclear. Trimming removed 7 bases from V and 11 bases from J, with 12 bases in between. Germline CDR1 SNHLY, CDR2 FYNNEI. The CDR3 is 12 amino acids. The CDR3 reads CASKGDFDVLTF. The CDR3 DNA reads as TGTGCCAGCAAAGGAGACTTTGACGTCCTGACTTTC.

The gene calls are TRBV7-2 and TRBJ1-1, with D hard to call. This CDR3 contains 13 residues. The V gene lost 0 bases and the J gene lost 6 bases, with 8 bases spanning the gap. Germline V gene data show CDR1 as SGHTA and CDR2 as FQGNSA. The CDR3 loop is CASSLARGPEAFF. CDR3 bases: TGTGCCAGCAGCTTAGCGCGGGGTCCTGAAGCTTTCTTT.

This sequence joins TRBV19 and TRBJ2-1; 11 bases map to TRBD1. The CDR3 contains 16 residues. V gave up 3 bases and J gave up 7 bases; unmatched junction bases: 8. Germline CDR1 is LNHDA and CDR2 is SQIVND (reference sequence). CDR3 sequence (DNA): TGTGCCAGTAGTATCTTTGGGACAGGGGGTGTTAATGAGCAGTTCTTC. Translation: CASSIFGTGGVNEQFF.

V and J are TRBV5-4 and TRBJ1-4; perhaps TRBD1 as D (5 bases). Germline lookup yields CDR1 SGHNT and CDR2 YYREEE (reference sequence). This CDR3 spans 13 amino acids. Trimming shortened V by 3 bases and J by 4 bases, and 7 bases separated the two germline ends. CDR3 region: CASSSDSNEKLFF. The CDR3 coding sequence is TGTGCCAGCAGCTCTGACAGTAATGAAAAACTGTTTTTT.

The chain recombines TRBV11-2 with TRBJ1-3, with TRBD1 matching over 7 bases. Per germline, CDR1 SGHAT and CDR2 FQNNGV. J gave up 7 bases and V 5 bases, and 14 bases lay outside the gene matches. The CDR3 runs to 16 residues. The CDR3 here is CASSRDREAFLNTIYF. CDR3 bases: TGTGCCAGCAGCAGAGACAGGGAGGCCTTTTTGAACACCATATATTTT.

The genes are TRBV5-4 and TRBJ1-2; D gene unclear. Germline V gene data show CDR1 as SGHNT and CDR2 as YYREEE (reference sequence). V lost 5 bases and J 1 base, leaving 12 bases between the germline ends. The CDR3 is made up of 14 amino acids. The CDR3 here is CASRRVGVNYGYTF. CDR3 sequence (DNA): TGTGCCAGCAGGAGGGTCGGGGTTAACTATGGCTACACCTTC.

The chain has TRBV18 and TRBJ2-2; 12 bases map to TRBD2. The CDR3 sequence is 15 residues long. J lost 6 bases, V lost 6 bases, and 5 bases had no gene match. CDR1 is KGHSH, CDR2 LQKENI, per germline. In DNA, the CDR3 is TGTGCCAGCTCTCCGACTAGCGGGAGTTCCGGGGAGCTGTTTTTT. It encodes CASSPTSGSSGELFF.

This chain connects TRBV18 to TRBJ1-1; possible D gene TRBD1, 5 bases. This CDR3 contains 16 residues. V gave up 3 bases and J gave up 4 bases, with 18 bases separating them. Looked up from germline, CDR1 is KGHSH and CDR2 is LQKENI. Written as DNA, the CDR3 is TGTGCCAGCTCACCGGGGGTTTGGGGGGTGGGCACTGAAGCTTTCTTT. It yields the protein CASSPGVWGVGTEAFF.

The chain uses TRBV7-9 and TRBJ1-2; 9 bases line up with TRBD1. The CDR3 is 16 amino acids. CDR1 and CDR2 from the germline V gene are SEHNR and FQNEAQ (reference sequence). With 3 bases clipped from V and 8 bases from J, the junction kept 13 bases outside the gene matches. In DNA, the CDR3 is TGTGCCAGCAGCTTTTCTACGATACAGGGGGCGGGCGGCTACACCTTC. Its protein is CASSFSTIQGAGGYTF.

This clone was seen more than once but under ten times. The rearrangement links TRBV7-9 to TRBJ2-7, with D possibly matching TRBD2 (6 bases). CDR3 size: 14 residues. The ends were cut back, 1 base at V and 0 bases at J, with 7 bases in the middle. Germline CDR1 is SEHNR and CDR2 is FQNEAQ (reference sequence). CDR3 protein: CASSLDGSSYEQYF. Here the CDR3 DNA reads TGTGCCAGCAGCTTAGACGGGAGCTCCTACGAGCAGTACTTC.

The CDR3 DNA follows: TGTGCCAGCAGTTACTCGAAACCCCTGCGTGGGGGCGAGTTCTTC. Translation: CASSYSKPLRGGEFF. The V gene is TRBV6-5, the J gene TRBJ2-1, with D possibly TRBD1 on 6 matching bases. Germline V gene sequence: CDR1 MNHEY, CDR2 SVGAGI. There are 15 residues in the CDR3. The V end was cut by 0 bases, the J end by 14 bases, with 20 bases between.

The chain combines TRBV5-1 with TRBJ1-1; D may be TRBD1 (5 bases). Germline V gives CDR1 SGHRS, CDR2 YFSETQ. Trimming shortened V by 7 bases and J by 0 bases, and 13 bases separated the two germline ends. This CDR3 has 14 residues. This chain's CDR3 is CASAWGALNTEAFF. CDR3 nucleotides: TGCGCCAGCGCATGGGGCGCCCTGAACACTGAAGCTTTCTTT.

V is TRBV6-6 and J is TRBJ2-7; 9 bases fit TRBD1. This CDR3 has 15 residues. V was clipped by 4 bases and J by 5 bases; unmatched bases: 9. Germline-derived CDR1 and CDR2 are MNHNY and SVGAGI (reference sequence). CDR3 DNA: TGTGCCAGCAGTTTCGCCGGGACAGGGAGAGACGAGCAGTACTTC. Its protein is CASSFAGTGRDEQYF.

CDR3 sequence: CASPPLRADSPLHF. The CDR3 bases are TGTGCCAGCCCCCCGCTACGAGCCGATTCACCCCTCCACTTT. The chain combines TRBV2 with TRBJ1-6; D not certain. This CDR3 has 14 residues. V was shortened by 8 bases and J by 8 bases, with 16 bases between the two germline ends. The germline V gene has CDR1 SNHLY and CDR2 FYNNEI.